Only a few counts were recorded for the clone carrying this T cell receptor (beta chain). Its antigen is as yet unknown. The data stem from a study of CD8 T cells in ankylosing spondylitis. Study observations and caveats: As reported, disease-linked clones showed significant enrichment in matched ankylosing spondylitis synovial fluid. Relatively scarce in peripheral blood, disease-linked clones were CD8+. A motif of 7 to 9 highly homologous TCR beta variants was seen as apparently characteristic of ankylosing spondylitis blood.

Molecular-barcoded quantitative 5'-RACE produced these TCR beta libraries. TCRdb recomputed calls from the 5' RACE reads with MiXCR, one row per CDR3 protein. The data contain some 150,000 distinct CDR3 sequences, approximately 10% of them singletons. The sample was blood, either unsorted or a sorted T cell fraction (not recorded which). The sequence derives from a female donor with ankylosing spondylitis or in good health (not recorded which).

The CDR3 protein is CATSGQSVGDTEAFF. DNA of the CDR3: TGTGCCACCAGTGGACAAAGCGTGGGTGACACTGAAGCTTTCTTT. The chain uses TRBV24-1 and TRBJ1-1; D ambiguous. Trimming removed 5 bases from V and 3 bases from J, with 15 bases in between. The length of the CDR3 is 15 residues. Looked up from germline, CDR1 is KGHDR and CDR2 is SFDVKD.